This T cell receptor (beta chain) was sequenced during a study of regulatory T cells in long-lasting Graves disease. The CDR3 covers 14 residues. Germline CDR1 is MDHEN and CDR2 is SYDVKM. V gave up 5 bases and J gave up 4 bases; unmatched junction bases: 7. Time point here: newly diagnosed GD, antithyroid drugs for less than 3 months. The TCR library was made from RNA that had been extracted from PBMCs in TRIzol. The authors diagnosed Graves' disease using American Thyroid Association guidelines. Building the TCR beta libraries relied on iRepertoire HTBI primers, and CDR3 regions underwent Arm-PCR. TCRdb itself ran the multiplex PCR reads through MiXCR, one entry per CDR3 protein. The sample holds 400,000 to 650,000 distinct CDR3 sequences, 16% seen once. The sample holds many counts of this clonotype. Its cognate antigen is unknown. Findings of the study overall: Between persistent patients, fewer than 3,500 public clonotypes were shared, exceeding the roughly 1,000 shared between new patients.

These data are also associated with another study on T cells in Graves' hyperthyroidism and ophthalmopathy. From that study: HTBI primers were used for first-round RT-PCR of the TCR CDR3. Researchers found most expanded thyroid clonotypes above 0.001 in blood as well.

V is TRBV28 and J is TRBJ1-1; 7 bases are a match to TRBD1. Source: peripheral blood mononuclear cells (PBMCs), taken at new diagnosis, from a patient treated with antithyroid drugs. This clonotype was obtained from a woman aged 35-60 years with Graves disease. The chain's CDR3 is CASSQRTGPTEAFF. The DNA of the CDR3 is TGTGCCAGCAGTCAGAGGACAGGACCCACTGAAGCTTTCTTT.